These 8 T cell receptor beta chains were sequenced from one sample in a study of cytomegalovirus exposure and HLA in healthy donors. In the PCR, 60 Vbeta and 13 Jbeta primers were used. The table came from immunoSEQ multiplex PCR; TCRdb's copy has only in-frame clones and leaves some out. This sample contains roughly 110,000 clones. The sequencing input was PBMCs. The receptors here all came from a man aged 30 to 45 in good health and CMV-seronegative.

The chain carries TRBV7-9 and TRBJ1-1; TRBD1 aligns across 7 bases. Per germline, CDR1 SEHNR and CDR2 FQNEAQ (reference sequence). V was pared by 0 bases and J by 7 bases, with 5 bases of the junction left unmatched. This CDR3 comprises 14 residues. The CDR3 nucleotides read TGTGCCAGCAGCTTAGCGAGGGGGCACGGTGAAGCTTTCTTT. Translated: CASSLARGHGEAFF.

V is TRBV9 and J is TRBJ2-3; TRBD2 agrees at 7 bases. CDR1 SGDLS and CDR2 YYNGEE come from the germline V gene. V gave up 3 bases and J gave up 5 bases; unmatched junction bases: 0. The CDR3 runs 12 residues. The CDR3 spells CASSGGGDTQYF. CDR3 DNA: TGTGCCAGCAGCGGGGGGGGAGATACGCAGTATTTT. The full variable domain, rest sourced from reference TRBV9 and TRBJ2-3, is DSGVTQTPKHLITATGQRVTLRCSPRSGDLSVYWYQQSLDQGLQFLIQYYNGEERAKGNILERFSAQQFPDLHSELNLSSLELGDSALYFCASSGGGDTQYFGPGTRLTVL.

This rearrangement joins TRBV13 to TRBJ2-5, with 12 nucleotides matching TRBD1. The end of the DNA aligns better with TRBJ2-7, so the J call may be wrong. The CDR3 spans 14 residues. The V gene's germline CDR1 is PRHDT and CDR2 FYEKMQ (reference sequence). The CDR3 sequence: CTTQRRDRGLEQYF. The CDR3 nucleotides read TGTACCACCCAGAGGCGGGACAGGGGGCTCGAGCAGTACTTC.

V and J are TRBV11-2 and TRBJ2-5; 9 bases line up with TRBD2. The CDR3 is made up of 16 amino acids. V shed 7 bases and J 2 bases; nucleotides not matched to a gene: 11. CDR1 SGHAT and CDR2 FQNNGV come from the germline V gene. CDR3 region: CASTSSLAGFQETQYF. As DNA, the CDR3 is TGTGCCAGCACCTCATCACTAGCGGGTTTTCAAGAGACCCAGTACTTC.

V gene TRBV6-5 combines with J gene TRBJ2-6; 8 nucleotides agree with TRBD1. V shed 4 bases and J 2 bases; nucleotides not matched to a gene: 4. Germline-derived CDR1 and CDR2 are MNHEY and SVGAGI. This CDR3 is built from 16 residues. The CDR3 sequence: CASSFFRGPGANVLTF. CDR3 in DNA: TGTGCCAGCAGTTTCTTCAGGGGGCCTGGGGCCAACGTCCTGACTTTC.

The rearrangement uses TRBV4-3 and TRBJ1-1, with D maybe TRBD1 (6 bases). The CDR3 length is 17 residues. V shed 1 base and J shed 1 base, with 16 bases lying between them. The germline gives CDR1 LGHNA, CDR2 YSLEER. The DNA of the CDR3 is TGCGCCAGCAGCCAAGGGGGCAGGGGTTACGAGAACACTGAAGCTTTCTTT. It translates to CASSQGGRGYENTEAFF.

Comments on this clone: Distinct nucleotide sequences in the sample also encode this CDR3. This chain uses TRBV7-3 with TRBJ1-1; 7 nucleotides match TRBD1. V was pared by 2 bases and J by 2 bases, with 2 bases of the junction left unmatched. This CDR3 has 14 residues. Germline CDR1 is SGHTA and CDR2 is FQGTGA. CDR3 in amino acids: CASSLQGDNTEAFF. CDR3 nucleotides: TGTGCCAGCAGCTTACAGGGGGACAACACTGAAGCTTTCTTT.

To note about this clone: This CDR3 is also generated by other DNA sequences in the sample. This chain joins TRBV19 and TRBJ2-5; 8 nucleotides agree with TRBD1. Losses at the gene ends were 4 bases for V and 1 base for J; bases not matched to a gene: 2. Germline V gene data show CDR1 as LNHDA and CDR2 as SQIVND (reference sequence). This CDR3 region has 14 residues. CDR3 nucleotide sequence: TGTGCCAGTAGTACTACAGGGGGCCAAGAGACCCAGTACTTC. Translated, it gives CASSTTGGQETQYF.